The sequence of this T cell receptor (beta chain) was determined in a study of Ad26.COV2.S vaccination and SARS-CoV-2 variants. The study, taken as a whole, reports: Recipients of vaccine and of placebo showed similar breadth of their non-spike TCR repertoires.

The treatment: roughly 19 received Ad26.COV2.S at low or high dose, single or two shots; 5 received placebo; per-sample allocation not given. Specimens were obtained on day 63 following the first vaccine or placebo injection. Profiling relied on immunoSEQ multiplex PCR, and the TCRdb table lists in-frame clones only, not all of them. The data hold some 250,000 clones, with 70% to 90% observed a single time. As to this clone: Its antigen is not identified.

This material consisted of peripheral blood, taken in a trial of Ad26.COV2.S vaccine versus placebo. This TCR was sampled from a person between 18 and 60 years old who received the Ad26.COV2.S COVID-19 vaccine or a placebo.

CDR3 sequence reads: CASSLSGQRQFF. CDR3 bases: TGTGCCAGCAGTTTATCAGGACAGAGGCAGTTCTTC. This sequence joins TRBV28 and TRBJ2-1; D might be TRBD1 (6 bases). Germline V CDR1 and CDR2: MDHEN, SYDVKM. Trimming took off 1 base at V and 12 bases at J, with 10 bases between the two ends. The CDR3 has 12 amino acids.